One sample yielded the 7 T cell receptor beta chains listed below, sequenced in a study of control samples from healthy donors and cancer patients. Only in-frame clones appear in the TCRdb table, and some are missing; sequencing was by immunoSEQ multiplex PCR. Among roughly 80,000 clones listed, more than 70% were seen once. Sequencing used blood. The origin of the receptors is a woman aged 45-65 years in good health.

About this clone itself: The sample contains more than one DNA sequence encoding this CDR3. The gene calls are TRBV12-3 or TRBV12-4 and TRBJ1-6; no clear D gene. The CDR3 length is 11 residues. V lost 3 bases and J lost 6, with 0 bases in between. The CDR3 sequence is CASSFNSPLHF. The CDR3 nucleotides read TGTGCCAGCAGTTTTAATTCACCCCTCCACTTT.

The V gene is TRBV2, the J gene TRBJ2-1; a possible D gene is TRBD2 (6 bases). Germline CDR1 is SNHLY and CDR2 is FYNNEI. This CDR3 spans 13 amino acids. The V end was cut by 4 bases, the J end by 10 bases, with 14 bases between. The CDR3 DNA follows: TGTGCCAGCAGTGTAGTGGGTGCGGGAGAGCAGTTCTTC. Protein sequence: CASSVVGAGEQFF.

V is TRBV2 and J is TRBJ1-2; 7 nucleotides match TRBD1. The CDR3 runs 13 residues. With 4 bases clipped from V and 5 bases from J, the junction kept 4 bases outside the gene matches. CDR1 is SNHLY, CDR2 FYNNEI, per germline. The CDR3 spells CASSGYRGYGYTF. The CDR3 DNA reads as TGTGCCAGCAGTGGCTACAGGGGATATGGCTACACCTTC.

CDR3: CASSSQGNLNEKLFF. The CDR3 DNA reads as TGTGCCAGCAGTTCCCAGGGAAACCTTAATGAAAAACTGTTTTTT. The V and J genes are TRBV2 and TRBJ1-4, with D maybe TRBD1 (5 bases). Germline-derived CDR1 and CDR2 are SNHLY and FYNNEI. This CDR3 region has 15 residues. Trimming pared 5 bases from V and 4 bases from J, leaving 14 bases between.

A single count supports this clone. This chain uses TRBV5-6 with TRBJ1-3, with D possibly matching TRBD1 (5 bases). Germline CDR1 SGHDT, CDR2 YYEEEE. The V and J ends lost 4 bases and 2 bases respectively, with 16 bases between them. The CDR3 loop spans 16 amino acids. The CDR3 loop is CASSGGRALPGNTIYF. The CDR3 nucleotides are TGTGCCAGCAGCGGGGGACGGGCTTTACCTGGAAACACCATATATTTT.

The CDR3 is CAISYSTDSPLHF. In DNA, the CDR3 is TGTGCCATCAGCTACTCAACGGACTCACCCCTCCACTTT. The chain is built from TRBV10-3 and TRBJ1-6; D gene ambiguous. V was cut by 6 bases and J by 10 bases, with 13 bases left in between. This CDR3 is 13 amino acids long. Germline V gene lookup returns CDR1 ENHRY and CDR2 SYGVKD.

This chain connects TRBV5-1 to TRBJ2-3; the match to TRBD2 covers 11 bases. Germline V CDR1 and CDR2: SGHRS, YFSETQ. V lost 4 bases to trimming and J lost 5 bases; unmatched junction nucleotides: 9. The CDR3 runs to 16 residues. The CDR3 sequence is CASSLVTSGGIDTQYF. DNA of the CDR3: TGCGCCAGCAGCCTGGTCACTAGCGGGGGTATAGATACGCAGTATTTT.